This T cell receptor (beta chain) was captured in a study of blood T cell repertoires in COVID-19. About the study: Sources were T cells, B-cell-depleted T cells, or PBMCs; the material itself was cDNA or gDNA.

The V and J ends lost 6 bases and 6 bases, in that order; junction bases with no gene match: 0. CDR3 length: 12 residues. In terms of age and location, participants ranged from roughly 18 to 89 years and lived in about two dozen US areas. Each recovered donor of Cohort 3 presented with two negative PCRs, clearance, or symptom resolution. Data came from immunoSEQ multiplex PCR; TCRdb stores just in-frame clones and leaves some out. Seen here are 200,000 to 250,000 clones, 88% observed once, and the top ten hold roughly 2.7%. Specimen: PBMCs or T cells enriched from blood (not recorded which). This sequence joins TRBV12-3 or TRBV12-4 and TRBJ1-5; 9 bases match TRBD1. The sequence derives from a young woman who had recovered from COVID-19. The CDR3 region has the DNA TGTGCCAGCAGGGACAGGGGTCAGCCCCAGCATTTT. This sequence encodes CASRDRGQPQHF.